The sequence of this TCR beta chain was determined in a study of T-cell memory formation after mild COVID-19 (dated by TCRdb to 2020 to 2022). Some background on the complete study: Most TCR sequence clusters were specific to one of the two donors. In two donors, T-cell clones that expanded and contracted after mild COVID-19 were tracked by sequencing TCRalpha and TCRbeta repertoires over time. The cohort comprised two young, previously healthy adult volunteers, one female and one male.

V loses 5 bases, J loses 11 bases, and the germline ends lie 14 bases apart. From a lookup of the germline V gene, CDR1 and CDR2 are SGHTA and FQGNSA. Including cysteine and phenylalanine, the CDR3 has 12 amino acids. The only DNA kept is the CDR3, 36 bases in frame from the first base. PBMCs were isolated by Ficoll-Paque density gradient centrifugation. Regarding this clonotype: This clone's antigen is unknown. No quality values exist for individual bases; no much larger clone is one base distant.

Beyond this particular receptor, the publication reports: The study included only a couple of mild cases, and larger cohorts that include severe cases with pre-infection samples were judged to be necessary. Some responding clones were detected in pre-infection memory, which suggested that pre-existing cross-reactive memory T cells had joined the SARS-CoV-2 response. The second-wave clones that peaked on day 37 were not confirmed to be SARS-CoV-2 specific. Contracting CD4+ clones were found mainly in CM and EM memory subsets, while CD8+ clones were enriched in EMRA. Clones contracting from day 15 to 85 had balanced CD4/CD8 phenotypes, while a second wave expanding from day 15 to 37 was biased towards CD4+.

The listed sequencing device is Illumina NovaSeq 6000. TCRalpha and TCRbeta cDNA libraries were constructed by 5'RACE with constant-segment primers, with sample barcodes and unique molecular identifiers being introduced. Trizol reagent was used to extract RNA from every sample. The libraries were amplified in two PCR steps, and the second step added a second sample barcode and Illumina TruSeq adapters. Sequencing of libraries was performed on an Illumina NovaSeq with 2 x 150 bp paired-end reads. Under the source paper's analysis protocol: With migec v1.2.7, reads were demultiplexed and then collapsed into UMI-guided consensus sequences. Using mixcr v2.1.11, the UMI consensuses were aligned to TRA and TRB V and J templates and assembled into clonotypes. Expanded or contracted clonotypes were those called significant by both edgeR and NoisET, with noise models trained on biological replicates. For edgeR calls, the thresholds were a false discovery rate-adjusted p below 0.01 and a log2 fold-change of 1. As an exploratory analysis of dynamics, max-normalized trajectories of the 1000 most abundant clonotypes were examined by PCA with hierarchical clustering. The CD4 or CD8 phenotype of responding clones was assigned using the separately sequenced CD4+ and CD8+ repertoires. The raw public data were reprocessed by TCRdb itself: fastp quality trimming at Q25, MiXCR clonotype calling, in-frame beta chains only. Rows matching on CDR3 protein sequence are summarized as one entry with the most common DNA and genes. The V and J calls were not made by the authors but by TCRdb's processing. For this sample the table gives under 350,000 distinct CDR3 sequences, of which around 16% were detected only once. The ten largest account for 22% of the sample.

The clonotype was recovered from a man aged 18 to 30 who had mild COVID-19 (a few samples of this study predate the infection). The sample titles of this study are shuffled in the database, so cell type and time point are left out; the donor was told from shared clones. Sequences were obtained from PBMCs or a T cell subset sorted from them (not recorded which). The V gene is TRBV7-2 and the J gene is TRBJ2-3; the D gene is perhaps TRBD1, from 5 matching bases. The CDR3 loop reads CASSGARVEQYF. The sequenced DNA is TGTGCCAGCAGCGGGGCTAGGGTAGAGCAGTATTTT.